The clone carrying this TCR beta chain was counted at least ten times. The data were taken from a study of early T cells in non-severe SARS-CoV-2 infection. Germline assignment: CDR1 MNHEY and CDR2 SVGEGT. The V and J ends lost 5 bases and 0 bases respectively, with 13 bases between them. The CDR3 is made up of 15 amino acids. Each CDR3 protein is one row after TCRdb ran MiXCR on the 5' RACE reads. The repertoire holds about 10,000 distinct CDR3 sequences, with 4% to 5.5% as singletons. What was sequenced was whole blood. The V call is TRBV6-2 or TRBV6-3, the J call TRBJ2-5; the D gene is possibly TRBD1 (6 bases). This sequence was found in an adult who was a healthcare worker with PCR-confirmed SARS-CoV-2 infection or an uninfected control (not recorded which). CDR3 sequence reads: CASSIWTAYQETQYF. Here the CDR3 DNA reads TGTGCCAGCAGTATCTGGACAGCCTACCAAGAGACCCAGTACTTC.